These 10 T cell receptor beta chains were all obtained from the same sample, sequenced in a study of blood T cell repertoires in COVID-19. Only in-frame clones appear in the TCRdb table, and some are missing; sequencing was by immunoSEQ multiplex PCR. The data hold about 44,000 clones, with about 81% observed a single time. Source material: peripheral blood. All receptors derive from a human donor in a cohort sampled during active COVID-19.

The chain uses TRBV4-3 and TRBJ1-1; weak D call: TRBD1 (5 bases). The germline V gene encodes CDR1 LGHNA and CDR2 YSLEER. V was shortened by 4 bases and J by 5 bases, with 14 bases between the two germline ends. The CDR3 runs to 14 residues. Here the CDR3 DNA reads TGCGCCAGCAGCCTAACGGGGGGGGAGACTGAAGCTTTCTTT. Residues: CASSLTGGETEAFF.

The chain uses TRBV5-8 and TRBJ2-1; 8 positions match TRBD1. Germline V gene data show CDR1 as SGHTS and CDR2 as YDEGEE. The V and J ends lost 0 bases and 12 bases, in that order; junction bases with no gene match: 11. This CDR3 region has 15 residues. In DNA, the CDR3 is TGTGCCAGCAGCTTGGGGCGGCAGGGGGCCGGCCGGCAGTTCTTC. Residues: CASSLGRQGAGRQFF.

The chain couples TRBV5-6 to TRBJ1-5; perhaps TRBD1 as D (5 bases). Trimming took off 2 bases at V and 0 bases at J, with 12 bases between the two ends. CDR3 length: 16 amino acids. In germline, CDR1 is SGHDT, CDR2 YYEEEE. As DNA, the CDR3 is TGTGCCAGCAGCTTAGGCGGGGGATATAGCAATCAGCCCCAGCATTTT. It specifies CASSLGGGYSNQPQHF.

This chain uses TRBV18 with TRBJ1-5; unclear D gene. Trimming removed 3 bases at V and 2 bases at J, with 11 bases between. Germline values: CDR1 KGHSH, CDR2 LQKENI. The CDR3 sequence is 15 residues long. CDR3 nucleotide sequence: TGTGCCAGCTCACCTAATGACGGAGGCAATCAGCCCCAGCATTTT. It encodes CASSPNDGGNQPQHF.

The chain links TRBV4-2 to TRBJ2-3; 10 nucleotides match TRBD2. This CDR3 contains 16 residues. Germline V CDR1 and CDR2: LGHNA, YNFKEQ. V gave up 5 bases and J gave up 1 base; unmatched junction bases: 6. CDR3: CASSGPGTSGTDTQYF. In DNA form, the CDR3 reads TGTGCCAGCAGCGGACCGGGGACTAGCGGCACAGATACGCAGTATTTT.

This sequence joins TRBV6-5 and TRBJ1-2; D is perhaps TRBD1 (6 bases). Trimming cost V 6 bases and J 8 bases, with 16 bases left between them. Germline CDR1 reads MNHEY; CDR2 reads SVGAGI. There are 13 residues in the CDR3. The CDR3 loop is CASRYTGRQGYTF. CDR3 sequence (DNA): TGTGCCAGCAGGTATACAGGGCGACAAGGCTACACCTTC.

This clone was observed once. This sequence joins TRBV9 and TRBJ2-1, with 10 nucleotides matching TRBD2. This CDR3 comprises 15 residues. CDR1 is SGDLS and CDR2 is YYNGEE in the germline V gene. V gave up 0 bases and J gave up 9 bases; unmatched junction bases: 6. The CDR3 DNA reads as TGTGCCAGCAGCGTAGGAGGGTCTAGCGGGGGTGAGCAGTTCTTC. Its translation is CASSVGGSSGGEQFF.

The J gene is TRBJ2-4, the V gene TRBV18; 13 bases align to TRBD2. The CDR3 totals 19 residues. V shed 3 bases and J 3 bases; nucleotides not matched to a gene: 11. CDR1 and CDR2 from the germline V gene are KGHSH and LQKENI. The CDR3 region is CASSPRTSGGSTGKNIQYF. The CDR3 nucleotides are TGTGCCAGCTCACCTCGGACTAGCGGGGGCTCTACGGGCAAAAACATTCAGTACTTC.

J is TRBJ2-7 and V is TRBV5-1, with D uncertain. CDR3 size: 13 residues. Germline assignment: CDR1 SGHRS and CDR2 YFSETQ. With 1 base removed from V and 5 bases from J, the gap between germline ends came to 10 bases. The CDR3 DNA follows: TGCGCCAGCAGCTTGACGCCTACCCACGAGCAGTACGTC. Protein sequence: CASSLTPTHEQYV.

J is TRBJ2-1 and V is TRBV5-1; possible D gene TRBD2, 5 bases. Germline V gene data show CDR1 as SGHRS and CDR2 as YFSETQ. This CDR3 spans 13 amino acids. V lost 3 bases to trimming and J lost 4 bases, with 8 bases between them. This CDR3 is CASSSSGYNEQFF. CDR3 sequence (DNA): TGCGCCAGCAGCTCCTCGGGGTACAATGAGCAGTTCTTC.